The sequence of this TCR beta chain was determined in a study of cytomegalovirus exposure and HLA in healthy donors. This CDR3 contains 15 residues. Germline-derived CDR1 and CDR2 are SGHTA and FQGTGA. To note about this clone: At one end, the junction sequence differs from germline, possibly due to a read error.

With 60 Vbeta and 13 Jbeta primers, the PCR was carried out. The assay was immunoSEQ multiplex PCR, and TCRdb's table has in-frame clones only and misses some. The data hold some 140,000 clones, with 66% observed a single time. The TCR sequence derives from a human donor in good health. This chain connects TRBV7-3 to TRBJ2-3, with D perhaps matching TRBD2 (6 bases). The sequenced sample was PBMCs. CDR3 region: CASSYLGSGTDTQYF. Here the CDR3 DNA reads TGTGCCAGCAGCTACTTGGGTAGCGGCACCGATACGCAGTATTTT.